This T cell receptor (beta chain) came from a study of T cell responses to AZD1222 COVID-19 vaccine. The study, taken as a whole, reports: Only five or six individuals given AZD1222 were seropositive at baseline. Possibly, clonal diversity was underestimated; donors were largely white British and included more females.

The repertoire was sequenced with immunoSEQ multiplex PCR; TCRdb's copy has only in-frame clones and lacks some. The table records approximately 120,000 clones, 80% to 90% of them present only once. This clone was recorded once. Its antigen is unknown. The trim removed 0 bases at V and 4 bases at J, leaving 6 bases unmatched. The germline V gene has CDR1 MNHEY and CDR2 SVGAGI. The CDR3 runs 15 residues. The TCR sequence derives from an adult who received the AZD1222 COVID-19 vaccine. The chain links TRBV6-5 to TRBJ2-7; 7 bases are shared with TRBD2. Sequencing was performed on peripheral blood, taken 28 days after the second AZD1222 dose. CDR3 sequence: CASSYSGAGEYEQYF. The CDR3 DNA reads TGTGCCAGCAGTTACTCTGGCGCGGGGGAGTACGAGCAGTACTTC.